These 15 T cell receptor beta chains came from one sample sequenced in a study of vaccination effects on CD4 cells after COVID-19. CD4+ T cells specific for antigen were expanded with viral peptide pools by the ViraFEST assay before sequencing. Culturing for ten to eleven days preceded CD4+ T cell isolation. Every participant took two doses of the BNT162b2 or mRNA-1273 vaccine. TCRdb keeps only in-frame clones here, not all; method: immunoSEQ multiplex PCR. The sample records 27,000 or so clones, roughly four fifths being singletons. No antigen is known for these receptors. The sequencing used CD4+ T cells from PBMCs cultured with HCoV-NL63 spike peptides, collected after COVID-19 vaccination. The receptors shown here come from a human donor who received a COVID-19 vaccine. Some clones in this sample may be carry-over from other donors' samples.

The chain combines TRBV5-1 with TRBJ2-4, with D perhaps TRBD1 (7 bases). The germline gives CDR1 SGHRS, CDR2 YFSETQ. Trimming took 4 bases from V and 0 from J, leaving 26 bases between them. This CDR3 contains 20 residues. CDR3 amino acids: CASSPEGASGRFIAKNIQYF. The CDR3 DNA follows: TGCGCCAGCAGCCCAGAGGGGGCGAGCGGGCGCTTTATAGCCAAAAACATTCAGTACTTC.

The genes are TRBV7-2 and TRBJ1-2; 10 bases fit TRBD1. The CDR3 has 15 residues. V lost 5 bases, J lost 4 bases, and 7 bases stayed unmatched. Germline V gene sequence: CDR1 SGHTA, CDR2 FQGNSA. The chain's CDR3 is CASSPTGGGTYGYTF. The DNA of the CDR3 is TGTGCCAGCAGCCCGACAGGGGGCGGCACCTATGGCTACACCTTC.

This chain connects TRBV5-1 to TRBJ2-2; 10 bases line up with TRBD2. CDR1 is SGHRS and CDR2 is YFSETQ in the germline V gene. With 3 bases clipped from V and 0 bases from J, the junction kept 8 bases outside the gene matches. CDR3 length equals 18 residues. The CDR3 sequence: CASSSILSGGSNTGELFF. DNA for the CDR3: TGCGCCAGCAGCTCGATACTTAGCGGGGGGTCGAACACCGGGGAGCTGTTTTTT. The variable domain in full, completed from reference TRBV5-1 and TRBJ2-2, reads KAGVTQTPRYLIKTRGQQVTLSCSPISGHRSVSWYQQTPGQGLQFLFEYFSETQRNKGNFPGRFSGRQFSNSRSEMNVSTLELGDSALYLCASSSILSGGSNTGELFFGEGSRLTVL.

This sequence joins TRBV19 and TRBJ1-1; D ambiguous. This CDR3 has 13 amino acids. V was pared by 2 bases and J by 7 bases, with 11 bases between. Per germline, CDR1 LNHDA and CDR2 SQIVND (reference sequence). In DNA, the CDR3 is TGTGCCAGTAGTATATTGGGCGTTGATGAAGCTTTCTTT. Encoded protein: CASSILGVDEAFF.

The chain joins TRBV24-1 to TRBJ2-3, with 7 bases matching TRBD1. V dropped 6 bases and J dropped 2; count of bases not matched to a gene: 4. Looked up from germline, CDR1 is KGHDR and CDR2 is SFDVKD. This CDR3 is 14 amino acids long. This CDR3 reads CATSKTGATDTQYF. In DNA form, the CDR3 reads TGTGCCACCAGTAAAACAGGGGCCACAGATACGCAGTATTTT.

The V call is TRBV5-1, the J call TRBJ1-1; D not certain. Germline V gene sequence: CDR1 SGHRS, CDR2 YFSETQ. Trimming left V 0 bases short and J 6 bases short, with 6 bases between. CDR3 length: 12 amino acids. CDR3 region: CASSLEGAEAFF. Written as DNA, the CDR3 is TGCGCCAGCAGCTTGGAGGGCGCTGAAGCTTTCTTT.

The gene calls are TRBV4-3 and TRBJ1-3; D gene unclear. Germline values: CDR1 LGHNA, CDR2 YSLEER. V was shortened by 0 bases and J by 0 bases, with 12 bases between the two germline ends. This CDR3 is 17 amino acids long. The CDR3 DNA is TGCGCCAGCAGCCAAGATCGAAGATCCGTCTCTGGAAACACCATATATTTT. Its protein product is CASSQDRRSVSGNTIYF.

CDR3 loop: CASSLGQFGELFF. The DNA for the CDR3 is TGCGCCAGCAGCTTGGGACAGTTCGGGGAGCTGTTTTTT. V gene TRBV5-1 combines with J gene TRBJ2-2; the D gene is possibly TRBD1 (5 bases). V was cut by 0 bases and J by 7 bases, with 7 bases left in between. The germline CDR1 and CDR2 sequences are SGHRS and YFSETQ. This CDR3 comprises 13 residues.

The chain recombines TRBV3-1 (or the pseudogene TRBV3-2) with TRBJ2-1; D is possibly TRBD2 (6 bases). The CDR3 has 17 amino acids. V shed 4 bases and J shed 0 bases, with 16 bases lying between them. The germline V gene has CDR1 LGHDT and CDR2 YNNKEL (reference sequence). As DNA, the CDR3 is TGTGCCAGCAGCCGCCGACTAGTCATAAGCTCCTACAATGAGCAGTTCTTC. This encodes CASSRRLVISSYNEQFF.

The chain joins TRBV7-9 to TRBJ1-2; TRBD1 matches at 7 bases. This CDR3 region has 14 residues. Germline loops: CDR1 SEHNR, CDR2 FQNEAQ (reference sequence). The trim removed 5 bases at V and 3 bases at J, leaving 6 bases unmatched. The CDR3 DNA reads as TGTGCCAGCAGCCCCTCAGGGGGTGACTATGGCTACACCTTC. Its translation is CASSPSGGDYGYTF. The variable domain in full, completed from reference TRBV7-9 and TRBJ1-2, reads DTGVSQNPRHKITKRGQNVTFRCDPISEHNRLYWYRQTLGQGPEFLTYFQNEAQLEKSRLLSDRFSAERPKGSFSTLEIQRTEQGDSAMYLCASSPSGGDYGYTFGSGTRLTVV.

This clone was observed a handful of times. The gene calls are TRBV27 and TRBJ1-2; no clear D. The CDR3 consists of 14 residues. The V end was cut by 4 bases, the J end by 6 bases, with 15 bases between. The germline gives CDR1 MNHEY, CDR2 SMNVEV (reference sequence). CDR3 region: CASSSNRLGHGYTF. The CDR3 coding sequence is TGTGCCAGCAGTTCCAATAGGCTCGGACATGGCTACACCTTC.

The chain combines TRBV21-1 with TRBJ2-2; the D call TRBD2 from the table was never checked on the DNA. TRBV21-1 is flagged as a pseudogene. This CDR3 spans 18 amino acids. The CDR3 coding sequence is TGTGCCAGCAGCAAAGTGTCGCTAGCGGGGTTGAACACCGGGGAGCTGTTTTTT. Amino acids: CASSKVSLAGLNTGELFF.

This sequence joins TRBV21-1 and TRBJ2-7; the table's D gene call, TRBD2, was not cross checked with the DNA. TRBV21-1 is reported as a pseudogene. The CDR3 sequence is 16 residues long. CDR3 in DNA: TGTGCCAGCAGCAAAGAGGCGGGCAGCCAATCCTACGAGCAGTACGTC. Translating gives CASSKEAGSQSYEQYV.

The chain has TRBV29-1 and TRBJ2-2, with D possibly being TRBD1 (6 bases). The CDR3 sequence is 14 residues long. Germline V gene data show CDR1 as SQVTM and CDR2 as ANQGSEA. V lost 6 bases and J lost 0, with 11 bases in between. The CDR3 loop reads CSVQTGANTGELFF. CDR3 nucleotide sequence: TGCAGCGTCCAGACAGGCGCGAACACCGGGGAGCTGTTTTTT.

The V gene is TRBV7-2, the J gene TRBJ2-2; a weak D match, TRBD1 (5 bases). This CDR3 has 13 residues. Germline CDR1 reads SGHTA; CDR2 reads FQGNSA. Trimming stripped 5 bases from V and 4 bases from J, with 8 bases between. DNA for the CDR3: TGTGCCAGCAGCGCGGACACCACCGGGGAGCTGTTTTTT. It translates to CASSADTTGELFF. Looking up the rest from reference TRBV7-2 and TRBJ2-2 gives the full variable domain: GAGVSQSPSNKVTEKGKDVELRCDPISGHTALYWYRQSLGQGLEFLIYFQGNSAPDKSGLPSDRFSAERTGGSVSTLTIQRTQQEDSAVYLCASSADTTGELFFGEGSRLTVL.